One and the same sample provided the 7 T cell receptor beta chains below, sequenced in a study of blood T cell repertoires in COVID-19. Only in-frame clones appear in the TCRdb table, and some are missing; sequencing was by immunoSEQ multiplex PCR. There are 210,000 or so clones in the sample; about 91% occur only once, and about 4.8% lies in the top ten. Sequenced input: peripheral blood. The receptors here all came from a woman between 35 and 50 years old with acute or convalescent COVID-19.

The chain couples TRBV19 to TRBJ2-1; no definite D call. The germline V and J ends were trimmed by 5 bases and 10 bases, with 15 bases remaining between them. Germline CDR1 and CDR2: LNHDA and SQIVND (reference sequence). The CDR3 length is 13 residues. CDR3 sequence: CASSPTRSGEQFF. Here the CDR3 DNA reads TGTGCCAGTAGTCCGACTCGCTCCGGGGAGCAGTTCTTC. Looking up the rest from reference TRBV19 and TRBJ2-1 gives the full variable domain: DGGITQSPKYLFRKEGQNVTLSCEQNLNHDAMYWYRQDPGQGLRLIYYSQIVNDFQKGDIAEGYSVSREKKESFPLTVTSAQKNPTAFYLCASSPTRSGEQFFGPGTRLTVL.

CDR3 sequence (DNA): TGTGCCAGTACGGAGGGATTCACTGAAGCTTTCTTT. Amino acids: CASTEGFTEAFF. The rearrangement uses TRBV19 and TRBJ1-1; D is undetermined. Trimming stripped 7 bases from V and 4 bases from J, with 10 bases between. The CDR3 is 12 amino acids. The V gene's germline CDR1 is LNHDA and CDR2 SQIVND (reference sequence). The full variable domain, completed using reference TRBV19 and TRBJ1-1, is DGGITQSPKYLFRKEGQNVTLSCEQNLNHDAMYWYRQDPGQGLRLIYYSQIVNDFQKGDIAEGYSVSREKKESFPLTVTSAQKNPTAFYLCASTEGFTEAFFGQGTRLTVV.

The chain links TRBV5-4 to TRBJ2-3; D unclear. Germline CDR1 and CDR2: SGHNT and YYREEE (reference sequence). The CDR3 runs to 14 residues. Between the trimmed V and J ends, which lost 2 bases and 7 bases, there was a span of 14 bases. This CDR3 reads CASSFAYSRNTQYF. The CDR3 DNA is TGTGCCAGCAGCTTCGCCTACTCGCGAAATACGCAGTATTTT.

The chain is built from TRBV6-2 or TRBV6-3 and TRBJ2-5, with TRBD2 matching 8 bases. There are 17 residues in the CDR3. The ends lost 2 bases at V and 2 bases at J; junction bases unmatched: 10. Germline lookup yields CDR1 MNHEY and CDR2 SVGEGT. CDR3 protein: CASSYGRAGGLQETQYF. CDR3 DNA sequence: TGTGCCAGCAGTTACGGCAGGGCGGGGGGCCTTCAAGAGACCCAGTACTTC.

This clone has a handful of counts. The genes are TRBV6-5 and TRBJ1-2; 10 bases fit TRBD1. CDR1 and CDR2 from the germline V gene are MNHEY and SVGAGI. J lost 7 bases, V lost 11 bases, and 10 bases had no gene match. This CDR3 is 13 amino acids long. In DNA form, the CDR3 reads TGTGCCGTTCCGGCGGGACAGGGGACTGGCTACACCTTC. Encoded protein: CAVPAGQGTGYTF.

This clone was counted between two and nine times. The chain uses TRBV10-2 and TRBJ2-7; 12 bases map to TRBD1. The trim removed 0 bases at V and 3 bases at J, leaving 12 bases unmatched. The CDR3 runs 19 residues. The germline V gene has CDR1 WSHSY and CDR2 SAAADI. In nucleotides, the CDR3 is TGCGCCAGCAGTGAGTCGACTCGAGGATGGGACAGGGGGCACTACGAGCAGTACGTC. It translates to CASSESTRGWDRGHYEQYV.

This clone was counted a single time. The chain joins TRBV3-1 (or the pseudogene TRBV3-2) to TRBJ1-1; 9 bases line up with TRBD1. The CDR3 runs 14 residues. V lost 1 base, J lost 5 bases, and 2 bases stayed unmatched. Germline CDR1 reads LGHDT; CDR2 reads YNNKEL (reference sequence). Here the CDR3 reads CASSQGQGVTEAFF. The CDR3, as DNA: TGTGCCAGCAGCCAAGGACAGGGGGTAACTGAAGCTTTCTTT.